One T cell receptor beta chain is described in this entry. Here immunoSEQ multiplex PCR was the method, and the copy in TCRdb shows in-frame clones only, minus some. The sample consists of around 50,000 clones, roughly 80% of them appearing once. These data are taken from a study of PD-1 blockade in classical Hodgkin lymphoma. Time point here: cycle 4 day 1 (C4D1), after 5 to 7 weeks of nivolumab. Relapse was seen in all patients after autologous stem cell transplantation, and brentuximab vedotin exposure was variable. This CDR3 spans 14 amino acids. V lost 1 base and J 5 bases, leaving 11 bases between the germline ends. CDR1 and CDR2 (germline): SGHTA, FQGNSA.

This sequence originates from a human donor with classical Hodgkin lymphoma. The sample consisted of peripheral blood mononuclear cells (PBMCs), taken before the fourth cycle of nivolumab. The chain combines TRBV7-2 with TRBJ1-1; a possible D gene is TRBD1 (5 bases). The CDR3 spells CASSLGGWGTEAFF. The CDR3 region has the DNA TGTGCCAGCAGCTTAGGGGGATGGGGGACTGAAGCTTTCTTT.